This T cell receptor beta chain was observed in a study of blood T cell repertoires in COVID-19. Germline V gene sequence: CDR1 SGHDN, CDR2 FVKESK. The CDR3 sequence is 12 residues long. The V end was cut by 4 bases, the J end by 11 bases, with 14 bases between. The assay was immunoSEQ multiplex PCR, and TCRdb's table has in-frame clones only and misses some. Here the sample spans roughly 200,000 clones, approximately 86% being singletons. The sample comprised PBMCs or T cells enriched from blood (not recorded which). This rearrangement joins TRBV14 to TRBJ1-1; weak D call: TRBD1 (6 bases). The receptor comes from a woman aged 25-40 years who had been exposed to COVID-19. The CDR3 spells CASSRVQGRAFF. The CDR3 region has the DNA TGTGCCAGCAGCCGAGTACAGGGTCGGGCTTTCTTT.